This record looks at one T cell receptor beta chain sequence and its context. The sample originates from a study of T cell changes during pregnancy in multiple sclerosis. Germline-derived CDR1 and CDR2 are SGHNT and YYREEE (reference sequence). The CDR3 consists of 14 residues. V was shortened by 1 base and J by 1 base, with 8 bases between the two germline ends. The repertoire was sequenced with immunoSEQ multiplex PCR; TCRdb's copy has only in-frame clones and lacks some. The sample has 85,000 to 95,000 clones, about nine tenths seen once; the top ten hold approximately 1.7%. This clonotype originated in a female donor in good health, enrolled as a control in a pregnancy study. The rearrangement uses TRBV5-4 and TRBJ1-1; tentatively, D is TRBD1 (6 bases). Sample: peripheral blood, taken after pregnancy. The CDR3 protein is CASSLSRGNTEAFF. The CDR3 coding sequence is TGTGCCAGCAGCTTGTCCAGGGGGAACACTGAAGCTTTCTTT.